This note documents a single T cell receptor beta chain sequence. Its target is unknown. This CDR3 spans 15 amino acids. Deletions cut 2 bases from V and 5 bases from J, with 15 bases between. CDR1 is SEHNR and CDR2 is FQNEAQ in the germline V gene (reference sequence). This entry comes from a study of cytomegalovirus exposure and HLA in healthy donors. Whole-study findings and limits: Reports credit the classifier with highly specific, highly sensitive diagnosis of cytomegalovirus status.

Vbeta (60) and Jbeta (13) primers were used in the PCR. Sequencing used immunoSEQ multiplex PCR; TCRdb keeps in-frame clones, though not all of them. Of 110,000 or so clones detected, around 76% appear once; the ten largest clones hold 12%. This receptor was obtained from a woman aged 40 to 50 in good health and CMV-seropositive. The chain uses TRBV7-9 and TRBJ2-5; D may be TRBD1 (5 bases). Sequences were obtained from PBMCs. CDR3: CASSLSVGAWETQYF. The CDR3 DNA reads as TGTGCCAGCAGCTTATCCGTAGGGGCGTGGGAGACCCAGTACTTC. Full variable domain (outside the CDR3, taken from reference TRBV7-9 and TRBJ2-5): DTGVSQNPRHKITKRGQNVTFRCDPISEHNRLYWYRQTLGQGPEFLTYFQNEAQLEKSRLLSDRFSAERPKGSFSTLEIQRTEQGDSAMYLCASSLSVGAWETQYFGPGTRLLVL.